This TCR beta chain was obtained from a study of monozygotic twins with inflammatory bowel disease. The CDR3 consists of 12 residues. CDR1 and CDR2 (germline): DFQATT, SNEGSKA (reference sequence). TCRdb reprocessed the 5' RACE reads, keeping one entry per CDR3 protein, no DNA. The table for this sample gives 440,000 or so distinct CDR3 sequences. The chain joins TRBV20-1 to TRBJ2-1. Specimen: blood. The receptor comes from a human donor with ulcerative colitis or Crohn's disease, or a healthy co-twin of an affected twin (not recorded which). This chain's CDR3 is CSAKRFSNEQFF.